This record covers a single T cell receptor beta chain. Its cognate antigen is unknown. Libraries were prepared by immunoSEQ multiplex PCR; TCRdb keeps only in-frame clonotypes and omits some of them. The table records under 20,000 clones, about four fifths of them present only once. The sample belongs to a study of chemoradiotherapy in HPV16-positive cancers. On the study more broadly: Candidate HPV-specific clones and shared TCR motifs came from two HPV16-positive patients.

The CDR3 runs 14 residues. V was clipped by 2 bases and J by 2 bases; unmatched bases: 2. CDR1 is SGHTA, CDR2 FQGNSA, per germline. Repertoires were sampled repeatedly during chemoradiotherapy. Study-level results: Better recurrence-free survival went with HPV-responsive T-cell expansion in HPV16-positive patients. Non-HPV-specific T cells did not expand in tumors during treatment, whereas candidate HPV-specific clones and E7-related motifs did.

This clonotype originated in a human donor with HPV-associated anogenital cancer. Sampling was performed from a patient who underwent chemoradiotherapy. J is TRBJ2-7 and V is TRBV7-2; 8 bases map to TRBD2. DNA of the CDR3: TGTGCCAGCAGCTTACGGGGGGGCCCCTACGAGCAGTACTTC. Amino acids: CASSLRGGPYEQYF.